This TCR beta chain is from a study of blood T cell repertoires in COVID-19. Study background: There were acute and convalescent COVID-19 samples, and they came from the United States, Italy and Spain.

V gave up 1 base and J gave up 8 bases, with 9 bases separating them. Germline-derived CDR1 and CDR2 are SGHTA and FQGNSA. The CDR3 runs to 13 residues. As originally analysed: Nucleated cell number was recorded as an estimate derived from reference gene primer amplification. Sequencing was performed with immunoSEQ multiplex PCR; in TCRdb, only in-frame clones are kept and a portion is missing. V and J calls and clone size come straight from that table; D and trimming were deduced from the DNA. Of around 96,000 clones in the sample, over 90% were seen once. The chain has TRBV7-2 and TRBJ2-1; D remains unclear. Input material: peripheral blood. The sequence came from a human donor with active COVID-19. The donor label of this sample is uncertain. The CDR3 here is CASSLVGRDEQFF. The CDR3 DNA is TGTGCCAGCAGCTTAGTCGGTCGGGATGAGCAGTTCTTC.